The present TCR beta chain was sequenced within a study of blood T cells in healthy people across ages. Regarding this clonotype: The junction departs from the called germline gene at one end, perhaps through a read error.

Together with a sample-barcoded 5' primer, a J-beta primer mix was included in a second PCR lasting 7 to 11 cycles. Each CDR3 protein is one row after TCRdb ran MiXCR on the 5' RACE reads. The table has 1.5 million to 1.8 million distinct CDR3 sequences, approximately 43% seen once. This CDR3 spans 13 amino acids. The TCR sequence derives from a woman aged 18-35 years in good health. Sequencing was carried out using blood. V usage is TRBV12-3 or TRBV12-4 and J usage is TRBJ1-5; D perhaps matches TRBD1 (5 bases). For the CDR3, the DNA is TGTGCCAGCAGTTTGGGACCCAATCAGCCCCGGCATTTT. It specifies CASSLGPNQPRHF.